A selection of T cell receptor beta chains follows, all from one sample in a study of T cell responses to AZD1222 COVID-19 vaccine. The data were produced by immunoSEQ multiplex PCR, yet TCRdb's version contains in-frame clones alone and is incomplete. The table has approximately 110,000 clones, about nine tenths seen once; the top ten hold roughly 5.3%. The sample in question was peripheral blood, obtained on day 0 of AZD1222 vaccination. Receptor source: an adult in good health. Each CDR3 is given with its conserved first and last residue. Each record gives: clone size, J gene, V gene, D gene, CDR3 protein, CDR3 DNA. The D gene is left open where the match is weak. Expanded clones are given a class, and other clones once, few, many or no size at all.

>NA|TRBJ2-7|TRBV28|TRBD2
CASGTSGRNEQYF
TGTGCCAGCGGGACTAGCGGGCGGAACGAGCAGTACTTC
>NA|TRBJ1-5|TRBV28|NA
CASSNSGTSSNQPQHF
TGTGCCAGCAGCAATTCCGGGACATCAAGCAATCAGCCCCAGCATTTT
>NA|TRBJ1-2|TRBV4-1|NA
CASSQAAGGYGYTF
TGCGCCAGCAGCCAAGCGGCGGGTGGATATGGCTACACCTTC
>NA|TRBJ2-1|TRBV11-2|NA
CASSLQERSEQFF
TGTGCCAGCAGCCTCCAGGAGAGAAGTGAGCAGTTCTTC
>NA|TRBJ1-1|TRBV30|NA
CAGLNTEAFF
TGTGCCGGGTTGAACACTGAAGCTTTCTTT
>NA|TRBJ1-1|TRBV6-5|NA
CASSTRATGGLKAFF
TGTGCCAGCAGTACCCGGGCGACAGGAGGGCTTAAAGCTTTCTTT
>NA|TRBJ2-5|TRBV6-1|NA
CASSEVQETQYF
TGTGCCAGCAGTGAAGTTCAGGAGACCCAGTACTTC
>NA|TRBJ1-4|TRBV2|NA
CASSDRSNEKLFF
TGTGCCAGCAGTGACAGGTCTAATGAAAAACTGTTTTTT
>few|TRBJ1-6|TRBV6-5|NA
CASSTREYSPLHF
TGTGCCAGCAGTACCAGGGAGTACTCACCCCTCCACTTT
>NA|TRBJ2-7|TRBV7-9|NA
CASSEDRTTYGQYF
TGTGCCAGCAGCGAGGACAGGACTACCTACGGGCAGTACTTC
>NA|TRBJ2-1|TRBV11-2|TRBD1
CASSSGTGMSNEQFF
TGTGCCAGCAGCTCAGGGACAGGTATGAGCAATGAGCAGTTCTTC
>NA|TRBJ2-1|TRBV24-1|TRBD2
CATSEPSSGRGDEQFF
TGTGCCACCAGTGAACCCTCTAGCGGGAGGGGTGATGAGCAGTTCTTC
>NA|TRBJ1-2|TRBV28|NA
CASSSLGHRGYGYTF
TGTGCCAGCAGTTCCCTTGGACACCGGGGCTATGGCTACACCTTC
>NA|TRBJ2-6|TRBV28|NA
CASATTQPSGANVLTF
TGTGCCAGCGCTACCACACAGCCCTCTGGGGCCAACGTCCTGACTTTC
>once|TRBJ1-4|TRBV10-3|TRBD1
CATRGTNEKLFF
TGTGCCACCAGGGGGACTAATGAAAAACTGTTTTTT
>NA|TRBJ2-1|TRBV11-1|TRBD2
CASDSFREGNEQFF
TGTGCCAGCGACAGTTTTCGGGAGGGCAATGAGCAGTTCTTC
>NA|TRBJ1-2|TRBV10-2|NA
CASSESGYGYTF
TGCGCCAGCAGTGAGTCCGGGTATGGCTACACCTTC
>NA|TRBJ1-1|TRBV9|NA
CASSVGGPMNTEAFF
TGTGCCAGCAGCGTAGGCGGTCCGATGAACACTGAAGCTTTCTTT
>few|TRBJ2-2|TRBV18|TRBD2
CASSPETSGRNGELFF
TGTGCCAGCTCACCGGAGACTAGCGGGAGAAACGGGGAGCTGTTTTTT
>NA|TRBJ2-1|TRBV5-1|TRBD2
CASSSNSGSSSYNEQFF
TGCGCCAGCAGCTCGAATAGCGGGTCGAGCTCCTACAATGAGCAGTTCTTC
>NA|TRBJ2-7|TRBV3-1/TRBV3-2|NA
CASSQVRCRVPKTYEQYF
TGTGCCAGCAGCCAAGTGAGGTGTAGGGTACCTAAAACCTACGAGCAGTACTTC
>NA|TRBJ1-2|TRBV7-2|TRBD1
CASSYSGTGARDGYTF
TGTGCCAGCAGCTACTCCGGGACAGGGGCCCGCGATGGCTACACCTTC
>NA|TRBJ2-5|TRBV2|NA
CASGELPGKETQYF
TGTGCCAGCGGAGAATTACCAGGGAAGGAGACCCAGTACTTC
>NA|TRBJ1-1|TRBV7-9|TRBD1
CASIDRGSTEAFF
TGTGCCAGCATAGACAGGGGAAGCACTGAAGCTTTCTTT
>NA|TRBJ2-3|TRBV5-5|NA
CASSLGAGASTDTQYF
TGTGCCAGCAGCTTGGGGGCGGGGGCTAGCACAGATACGCAGTATTTT
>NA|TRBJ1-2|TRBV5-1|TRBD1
CASSQGQDYGYTF
TGCGCCAGCAGCCAGGGACAGGACTATGGCTACACCTTC
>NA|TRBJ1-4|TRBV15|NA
CATSRDWAATNEKLFF
TGTGCCACCAGCAGAGATTGGGCAGCAACTAATGAAAAACTGTTTTTT
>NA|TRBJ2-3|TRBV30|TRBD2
CAWSSRDYPFSDTQYF
TGTGCCTGGAGTTCGAGGGACTACCCTTTCTCAGATACGCAGTATTTT
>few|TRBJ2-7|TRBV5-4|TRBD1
CASSLVGQGNHEQYF
TGTGCCAGCAGCTTGGTGGGACAGGGTAACCACGAGCAGTACTTC
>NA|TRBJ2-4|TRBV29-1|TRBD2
CSVRFSGRWENIQYF
TGCAGCGTTCGTTTTAGCGGGAGATGGGAAAACATTCAGTACTTC
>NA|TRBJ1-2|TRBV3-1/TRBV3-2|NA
CASSQYRDFGYTF
TGTGCCAGCAGCCAGTACAGGGATTTCGGCTACACCTTC
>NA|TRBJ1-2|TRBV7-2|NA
CASSLPGLDGGYTF
TGTGCCAGCAGCTTACCGGGCCTAGACGGTGGCTACACCTTC
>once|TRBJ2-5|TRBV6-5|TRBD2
CASSYSKGGGGETQYF
TGTGCCAGCAGTTACTCTAAAGGTGGCGGGGGGGAGACCCAGTACTTC